This T cell receptor (beta chain) was found in a study of blood T cell repertoires in COVID-19. Overall study context: The United States, Italy and Spain provided the acute and convalescent COVID-19 samples. T cells, B-cell-depleted T cells, or PBMCs supplied cDNA or gDNA.

Assay used: immunoSEQ multiplex PCR; TCRdb lists only in-frame clones, some missing. The data hold more than 25,000 clones, with about 94% observed a single time. This TCR was recovered from a human donor with active COVID-19. The donor label of this sample is uncertain. The material sequenced was peripheral blood.

CDR3 sequence (DNA): TGTGCCAGCAGCTTGGACAGGGAGACCCAGTACTTC. Protein product: CASSLDRETQYF. The chain carries TRBV5-4 and TRBJ2-5; a possible D gene is TRBD1 (5 bases). This CDR3 is 12 amino acids long. Germline CDR1 and CDR2: SGHNT and YYREEE (reference sequence). The germline V and J ends were trimmed by 0 bases and 5 bases, with 5 bases remaining between them.